The 20 T cell receptor beta chains given below trace back to one sample, sequenced in a study of identical twins (dated by TCRdb to 2016 to 2018). To prepare the library, 5' RACE was applied. Reads for this sample came from an Illumina HiSeq 2000. TCRdb reran the public reads through fastp at Q25 and MiXCR, keeping productive beta chains. All rows with the same CDR3 protein become a single entry with the most common DNA and genes. The sample has some 660,000 distinct CDR3 sequences on record, more than 6.5% of them singletons. The ten largest clones take up 0.98% of the sample. In addition, the sample was reused for a study of yellow fever vaccine responses in identical twins.

Sequencing was performed on PBMCs. The receptors were sampled from a woman between 18 and 29 years old in good health.

In DNA form, the CDR3 reads TGTGCCAGCAGGTCAGGGGCGATAAACATTCAGTACTTC. Its protein product is CASRSGAINIQYF. The genes are TRBV28 and TRBJ2-4, with D possibly matching TRBD1 (6 bases). The CDR3 runs to 13 residues. The germline gives CDR1 MDHEN, CDR2 SYDVKM. Between the trimmed V and J ends, which lost 6 bases and 6 bases, there was a span of 12 bases.

There are a few counts of this clonotype. The rearrangement links TRBV9 to TRBJ2-2, with unresolved D. Germline CDR1 reads SGDLS; CDR2 reads YYNGEE. V was clipped by 3 bases and J by 8 bases, with 14 bases between them. The length of the CDR3 is 14 residues. The CDR3 DNA reads TGTGCCAGCAGCGACAAAGGAGAGTGGGGGGAGCTGTTTTTT. Translating gives CASSDKGEWGELFF. Drawing the rest from reference TRBV9 and TRBJ2-2, the complete variable domain is DSGVTQTPKHLITATGQRVTLRCSPRSGDLSVYWYQQSLDQGLQFLIQYYNGEERAKGNILERFSAQQFPDLHSELNLSSLELGDSALYFCASSDKGEWGELFFGEGSRLTVL.

This clonotype was detected only a few times. The chain combines TRBV27 with TRBJ2-4; D gene uncertain. The V gene lost 7 bases and the J gene lost 0 bases, with 10 bases spanning the gap. The length of the CDR3 is 14 residues. Germline V gene data show CDR1 as MNHEY and CDR2 as SMNVEV (reference sequence). CDR3 coding DNA: TGTGCCAGCAAAGACTCGGGAGCCAAAAACATTCAGTACTTC. Residues: CASKDSGAKNIQYF.

The rearrangement links TRBV18 to TRBJ1-3; a weak D match, TRBD1 (5 bases). V dropped 5 bases and J dropped 0 bases, with 5 bases sitting between them. Germline CDR1 KGHSH, CDR2 LQKENI. The CDR3 consists of 13 residues. CDR3 residues: CASSGTSGNTIYF. The CDR3 nucleotides are TGTGCCAGCTCAGGGACCTCTGGAAACACCATATATTTT. Combining the CDR3 with reference TRBV18 and TRBJ1-3 gives the whole variable domain NAGVMQNPRHLVRRRGQEARLRCSPMKGHSHVYWYRQLPEEGLKFMVYLQKENIIDESGMPKERFSAEFPKEGPSILRIQQVVRGDSAAYFCASSGTSGNTIYFGEGSWLTVV.

The gene calls are TRBV11-2 and TRBJ2-5, with TRBD2 as a possible D gene (6 bases). The V end was cut by 4 bases, the J end by 2 bases, with 17 bases between. The CDR3 consists of 16 residues. Germline CDR1 reads SGHAT; CDR2 reads FQNNGV. The CDR3 bases are TGTGCCAGCAGCTGGCTAGCGAGAGAGCCTCAAGAGACCCAGTACTTC. Encoded protein: CASSWLAREPQETQYF.

The J gene is TRBJ2-7, the V gene TRBV30, with unresolved D. Looked up from germline, CDR1 is GTSNPN and CDR2 is SVGIG (reference sequence). V lost 1 base to trimming and J lost 2 bases, with 3 bases between them. The CDR3 is 11 amino acids. Written as DNA, the CDR3 is TGTGCCTGGAGTGGGGCCTACGAGCAGTACTTC. Translating it yields CAWSGAYEQYF.

There are many counts of this clonotype. The chain is built from TRBV7-9 and TRBJ2-5; a possible D gene is TRBD2 (5 bases). CDR1 and CDR2 (germline): SEHNR, FQNEAQ (reference sequence). V lost 4 bases, J lost 2 bases, and 14 bases lay in between. The CDR3 contains 15 residues. CDR3 amino acids: CASSSELGSQETQYF. For the CDR3, the DNA is TGTGCCAGCAGCTCAGAACTAGGGTCTCAAGAGACCCAGTACTTC.

The chain links TRBV30 to TRBJ2-3; 7 nucleotides agree with TRBD1. The ends lost 0 bases at V and 1 base at J; junction bases unmatched: 1. This CDR3 is built from 14 residues. Germline CDR1 reads GTSNPN; CDR2 reads SVGIG (reference sequence). The CDR3 nucleotides are TGTGCCTGGAGTGTAGACAGGGGCACAGATACGCAGTATTTT. As protein: CAWSVDRGTDTQYF.

This clonotype was seen repeatedly, ten times or more. The chain uses TRBV25-1 and TRBJ1-5; no firm D call. CDR3 length: 16 amino acids. Germline lookup yields CDR1 MGHDK and CDR2 SYGVNS. The V gene lost 3 bases and the J gene lost 1 base, with 13 bases spanning the gap. The CDR3 DNA sequence: TGTGCCAGCAGTGAGGGGTCTCCCCAAAGCAATCAGCCCCAGCATTTT. As protein: CASSEGSPQSNQPQHF.

This clonotype was detected a few times. The chain recombines TRBV5-1 with TRBJ2-5; D gene uncertain. Germline V gene lookup returns CDR1 SGHRS and CDR2 YFSETQ. This CDR3 has 14 amino acids. V lost 3 bases to trimming and J lost 4 bases, with 13 bases between them. CDR3 bases: TGCGCCAGCAGCTCGACGGATCGCGGAGAGACCCAGTACTTC. This translates into CASSSTDRGETQYF.

This clonotype has just a few counts. The chain is built from TRBV19 and TRBJ2-7; D is unresolved. This CDR3 is 13 amino acids long. The germline V gene encodes CDR1 LNHDA and CDR2 SQIVND (reference sequence). With 5 bases removed from V and 3 bases from J, the gap between germline ends came to 11 bases. In DNA form, the CDR3 reads TGTGCCAGTAGTGAAGAGGCTTTCTACGAGCAGTACTTC. Residues: CASSEEAFYEQYF.

This clonotype was picked up a small number of times. V gene TRBV12-3 or TRBV12-4 combines with J gene TRBJ2-2, with D unresolved. V lost 6 bases and J 7 bases, leaving 18 bases between the germline ends. The CDR3 totals 15 residues. In DNA, the CDR3 is TGTGCCAGCAGGTTCTTGTCGGTAGCTGTCGGGGAGCTGTTTTTT. This sequence encodes CASRFLSVAVGELFF.

The chain carries TRBV3-1 and TRBJ1-1; no clear D. Trimming removed 6 bases from V and 0 bases from J, with 17 bases in between. CDR3 length equals 16 residues. The germline gives CDR1 LGHDT, CDR2 YNNKEL (reference sequence). The CDR3 bases are TGTGCCAGCAGTAAGGCGGGCGGTCGATTGAACACTGAAGCTTTCTTT. Amino acid sequence: CASSKAGGRLNTEAFF.

This clonotype was counted between two and nine times. This rearrangement joins TRBV6-2 or TRBV6-3 to TRBJ2-2, with TRBD2 matching 11 bases. CDR3 length: 16 residues. Germline trimming cut 8 bases from V and 5 bases from J; bases unmatched to any gene: 10. CDR1 MNHEY and CDR2 SVGEGT come from the germline V gene. CDR3 protein: CASYKPSGRQTGELFF. In nucleotides, the CDR3 is TGTGCCAGCTATAAACCTAGCGGGAGGCAGACCGGGGAGCTGTTTTTT.

This clonotype was seen a few times. The chain links TRBV12-3 or TRBV12-4 to TRBJ2-3, with 10 bases that match TRBD2. The CDR3 loop spans 14 amino acids. The junction had 5 bases not matched to a gene; V was cut back by 7 bases and J by 4 bases. The CDR3 region is CASNSGRISDTQYF. The CDR3 DNA is TGTGCCAGCAATAGCGGGAGGATCTCAGATACGCAGTATTTT.

V is TRBV6-1 and J is TRBJ2-2, with D possibly TRBD1 on 5 matching bases. The CDR3 covers 14 residues. With 6 bases removed from V and 4 bases from J, the gap between germline ends came to 12 bases. Looked up from germline, CDR1 is MNHNS and CDR2 is SASEGT. The CDR3 coding sequence is TGTGCCAGCAGGCCGACAGATGTCACCGGGGAGCTGTTTTTT. This sequence encodes CASRPTDVTGELFF.

This clonotype was detected ten times or more. The chain uses TRBV6-1 and TRBJ1-1, with unresolved D. Trimming removed 2 bases at V and 1 base at J, with 11 bases between. The CDR3 loop spans 15 amino acids. Germline V CDR1 and CDR2: MNHNS, SASEGT. The DNA of the CDR3 is TGTGCCAGCAGTGAATTCTCTCCCTCGAACACTGAAGCTTTCTTT. Translation: CASSEFSPSNTEAFF.

This clonotype was counted a few times. V is TRBV7-9 and J is TRBJ2-1; possible D gene TRBD2, 6 bases. Trimming took 6 bases from V and 2 from J, leaving 20 bases between them. CDR1 SEHNR and CDR2 FQNEAQ come from the germline V gene (reference sequence). The CDR3 is 17 amino acids. As DNA, the CDR3 is TGTGCCAGCAGTTTGTTTTCCGGGACTTCGACCTACAATGAGCAGTTCTTC. Amino acid sequence: CASSLFSGTSTYNEQFF.

This clonotype came up many times. The chain couples TRBV5-1 to TRBJ2-2; D not resolved. V shed 1 base and J shed 0 bases, with 10 bases lying between them. Germline V gene lookup returns CDR1 SGHRS and CDR2 YFSETQ. The CDR3 is made up of 16 amino acids. CDR3 amino acids: CASSLRGHTNTGELFF. In DNA, the CDR3 is TGCGCCAGCAGCTTGCGTGGGCATACGAACACCGGGGAGCTGTTTTTT.

The rearrangement links TRBV7-2 to TRBJ2-1; D might be TRBD1 or TRBD2, each matching 6 bases. The CDR3 runs 14 residues. The V gene lost 1 base and the J gene lost 8 bases, with 12 bases spanning the gap. Germline-derived CDR1 and CDR2 are SGHTA and FQGNSA. CDR3 in amino acids: CASSLVTRGDEQFF. The CDR3, as DNA: TGTGCCAGCAGCTTAGTTACTAGGGGGGATGAGCAGTTCTTC.